This T cell receptor beta chain derives from a study of CD8+ T cells in alopecia areata. The sample holds one count of this clone. Its specificity is not known. Study results and limitations: It was observed that many expanded lesional clones persisted in scalp and blood during tofacitinib. One nonresponder leaves baseline CD8+ expansion's link to response uncertain.

As the sequencing template, cDNA was produced by extracting RNA and reverse transcribing it. Using immunoSEQ multiplex PCR, the repertoire was profiled, and TCRdb retains in-frame clones only, with some absent. The profile shows about 160,000 clones, about three fifths of them singletons. Documented treatment: oral pan-JAK inhibitor, 5-10 mg twice daily. In alopecia areata patients, both lesional scalp punch biopsies and peripheral blood were collected. Germline V gene lookup returns CDR1 SQVTM and CDR2 ANQGSEA. The V end was cut by 7 bases, the J end by 4 bases, with 13 bases between. The length of the CDR3 is 12 residues.

The gene calls are TRBV29-1 and TRBJ1-2; D is unclear. Sequencing was performed on CD4+ T cells sorted from blood, taken at week 4, from a patient treated with tofacitinib. This TCR came from a human donor with alopecia areata. The CDR3 protein is CSAKRAGYGYTF. DNA for the CDR3: TGCAGCGCTAAACGGGCGGGCTATGGCTACACCTTC.